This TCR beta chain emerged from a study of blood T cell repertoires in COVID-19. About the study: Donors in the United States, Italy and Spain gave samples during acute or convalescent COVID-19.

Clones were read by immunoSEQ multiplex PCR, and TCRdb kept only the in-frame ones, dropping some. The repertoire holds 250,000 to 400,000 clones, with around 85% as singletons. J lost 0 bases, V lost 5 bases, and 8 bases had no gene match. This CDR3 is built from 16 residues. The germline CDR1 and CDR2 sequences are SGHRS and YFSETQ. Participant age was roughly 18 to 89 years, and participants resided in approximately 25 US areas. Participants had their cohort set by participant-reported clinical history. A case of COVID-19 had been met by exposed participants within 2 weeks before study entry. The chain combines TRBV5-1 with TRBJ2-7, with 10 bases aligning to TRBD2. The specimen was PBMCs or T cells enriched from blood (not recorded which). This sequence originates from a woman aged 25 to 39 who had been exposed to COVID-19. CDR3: CASSPGTSADSYEQYF. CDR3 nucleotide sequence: TGCGCCAGCAGTCCCGGGACTAGCGCGGACTCCTACGAGCAGTACTTC.